This T cell receptor beta chain emerged from a study of blood T cell repertoires in COVID-19. Study background: Material from acute and convalescent COVID-19 was sourced from the United States, Italy and Spain.

In germline, CDR1 is MNHEY, CDR2 SVGAGI. The CDR3 spans 14 residues. V shed 6 bases and J 6 bases; nucleotides not matched to a gene: 11. In the source study's methods: Counts of nucleated cells, estimated from reference gene primer amplification, were obtained. Generated by immunoSEQ multiplex PCR, the TCRdb table keeps only in-frame clones and is missing some. The DNA was the basis for D and trimming; V, J and clone size are from that table. Among about 300,000 clones listed, more than 70% were seen once. Sequences were obtained from peripheral blood. The chain has TRBV6-5 and TRBJ2-7, with 7 nucleotides matching TRBD1. The clonotype was recovered from a woman between 50 and 59 years old with acute or convalescent COVID-19. The CDR3 loop reads CASSLQGIKGEQYF. The CDR3 DNA follows: TGTGCCAGCAGCCTACAGGGGATAAAAGGCGAGCAGTACTTC.